The 23 T cell receptor beta chains given below trace back to one sample, sequenced in a study of blood T cell repertoires in COVID-19. Sequencing used immunoSEQ multiplex PCR; TCRdb keeps in-frame clones, though not all of them. This sample has 200,000 or so clones, with around nine tenths found just once. The specimen was peripheral blood. The source is a man in his 70s with active or convalescent COVID-19.

In its sample, this clone was seen once. V usage is TRBV11-2 and J usage is TRBJ2-7; 8 positions match TRBD2. The CDR3 runs 14 residues. The junction had 6 bases not matched to a gene; V was cut back by 5 bases and J by 3 bases. CDR1 SGHAT and CDR2 FQNNGV come from the germline V gene. The CDR3 DNA follows: TGTGCCAGCAGCCGCGGGACTAGAGTCTACGAGCAGTACTTC. Its protein is CASSRGTRVYEQYF.

The genes are TRBV5-1 and TRBJ2-7; a possible D gene is TRBD1 (6 bases). Per the germline V gene, CDR1 is SGHRS and CDR2 is YFSETQ. The CDR3 totals 14 residues. Trimming took off 4 bases at V and 5 bases at J, with 16 bases between the two ends. The CDR3 is CASSPIRGEDEQYF. CDR3 nucleotide sequence: TGCGCCAGCAGCCCGATCAGGGGAGAAGACGAGCAGTACTTC.

This clone occurred a few times. The chain carries TRBV6-4 and TRBJ2-2, with D perhaps matching TRBD2 (6 bases). The CDR3 loop spans 13 amino acids. V was trimmed by 2 bases and J by 5 bases, leaving 6 bases between them. The germline V gene has CDR1 MRHNA and CDR2 SNTAGT. CDR3 amino acids: CASSDGGTGELFF. The CDR3 DNA follows: TGTGCCAGCAGTGACGGGGGGACCGGGGAGCTGTTTTTT.

The chain employs TRBV19 and TRBJ2-3; D gene ambiguous. The CDR3 runs 13 residues. V lost 5 bases, J lost 7 bases, and 13 bases lay in between. The germline CDR1 and CDR2 sequences are LNHDA and SQIVND (reference sequence). Here the CDR3 DNA reads TGTGCCAGTAGTGTAATAAACGGGTATACGCAGTATTTT. This sequence encodes CASSVINGYTQYF.

V gene TRBV20-1 combines with J gene TRBJ2-1; D perhaps matches TRBD2 (5 bases). This CDR3 has 11 residues. Per germline, CDR1 DFQATT and CDR2 SNEGSKA (reference sequence). Trimming stripped 7 bases from V and 4 bases from J, with 8 bases between. Written as DNA, the CDR3 is TGCAGTGTCTCGGGGTACAATGAGCAGTTCTTC. It yields the protein CSVSGYNEQFF.

In its sample, this clone was seen a few times. The genes are TRBV9 and TRBJ1-1, with TRBD1 matching 7 bases. The J segment lost 2 bases and the V segment lost 4 bases, leaving 8 bases of the junction unmatched. The CDR3 spans 15 residues. CDR1 SGDLS and CDR2 YYNGEE come from the germline V gene. The CDR3 sequence is CASSRPGQLNTEAFF. Written as DNA, the CDR3 is TGTGCCAGCAGCCGCCCGGGACAGCTAAACACTGAAGCTTTCTTT.

The rearrangement uses TRBV2 and TRBJ2-1, with 7 bases matching TRBD2. The germline V gene encodes CDR1 SNHLY and CDR2 FYNNEI. Trimming cost V 6 bases and J 0 bases; bases outside gene matches: 8. The CDR3 extends over 16 amino acids. The CDR3 loop is CASSLMAGDSYNEQFF. The CDR3 nucleotides are TGTGCCAGCAGCCTCATGGCGGGAGACTCCTACAATGAGCAGTTCTTC.

The rearrangement joins TRBV2 to TRBJ1-1, with D possibly matching TRBD1 (6 bases). Per germline, CDR1 SNHLY and CDR2 FYNNEI. The CDR3 is 13 amino acids. V lost 5 bases to trimming and J lost 3 bases, with 10 bases between them. Here the CDR3 DNA reads TGTGCCAGCAGTCATACAGGGTACACTGAAGCTTTCTTT. It codes for CASSHTGYTEAFF. Complete variable domain (other parts from reference TRBV2 and TRBJ1-1): EPEVTQTPSHQVTQMGQEVILRCVPISNHLYFYWYRQILGQKVEFLVSFYNNEISEKSEIFDDQFSVERPDGSNFTLKIRSTKLEDSAMYFCASSHTGYTEAFFGQGTRLTVV.

The chain couples TRBV2 to TRBJ1-5, with D possibly matching TRBD1 (5 bases). This CDR3 region has 13 residues. The V gene lost 7 bases and the J gene lost 1 base, with 8 bases spanning the gap. Germline loops: CDR1 SNHLY, CDR2 FYNNEI. As DNA, the CDR3 is TGTGCCAGCAACCAGGGAAGCAATCAGCCCCAGCATTTT. Its protein product is CASNQGSNQPQHF.

In its sample, this clone was seen a few times. The rearrangement uses TRBV30 and TRBJ2-5, with 10 bases identical to TRBD2. V was pared by 0 bases and J by 5 bases, with 3 bases of the junction left unmatched. The V gene's germline CDR1 is GTSNPN and CDR2 SVGIG (reference sequence). The CDR3 loop spans 14 amino acids. The CDR3 sequence is CAWSVLAGWETQYF. CDR3 nucleotides: TGTGCCTGGAGTGTACTAGCGGGGTGGGAGACCCAGTACTTC.

This chain links TRBV7-6 with TRBJ1-4, with 7 bases lining up with TRBD1. The V and J ends lost 4 bases and 5 bases, in that order; junction bases with no gene match: 7. Germline CDR1 reads SGHVS; CDR2 reads FNYEAQ. The CDR3 length is 15 residues. The CDR3: CASSYRDSKNEKLFF. In DNA, the CDR3 is TGTGCCAGCAGCTACCGGGACAGTAAAAATGAAAAACTGTTTTTT.

V gene TRBV11-3 combines with J gene TRBJ2-1; 8 nucleotides line up with TRBD2. J lost 9 bases, V lost 5 bases, and 9 bases had no gene match. Germline CDR1 and CDR2: SGHNT and YENEEA. The CDR3 extends over 14 amino acids. The CDR3 DNA sequence: TGTGCCAGCAGCCCCGGGACTAGTAGTTTTGAGCAGTTCTTC. Its protein is CASSPGTSSFEQFF.

CDR3 sequence: CASGVGGLAGVNNEQFF. DNA of the CDR3: TGTGCTAGTGGAGTGGGGGGACTAGCGGGAGTAAACAATGAGCAGTTCTTC. V gene TRBV12-5 combines with J gene TRBJ2-1, with 14 nucleotides matching TRBD2. This CDR3 is 17 amino acids long. The V gene end was trimmed by 6 bases and the J gene end by 5 bases; junction bases not matched to a gene: 9. The germline CDR1 and CDR2 sequences are LGHNT and FRNRAP.

The chain is built from TRBV19 and TRBJ1-3; D remains ambiguous. The ends were cut back, 6 bases at V and 0 bases at J, with 15 bases in the middle. Per the germline V gene, CDR1 is LNHDA and CDR2 is SQIVND (reference sequence). The CDR3 covers 16 residues. The CDR3 nucleotides read TGTGCCAGTAGCCTTGGGAGGATTATCTCTGGAAACACCATATATTTT. It yields the protein CASSLGRIISGNTIYF.

This clone was detected once. This chain joins TRBV29-1 and TRBJ2-5; D is unresolved. The CDR3 runs 11 residues. Germline V gives CDR1 SQVTM, CDR2 ANQGSEA. V lost 2 bases and J lost 2, with 3 bases in between. The CDR3 protein is CSVERQETQYF. The CDR3 nucleotides read TGCAGCGTTGAACGGCAAGAGACCCAGTACTTC.

The rearrangement links TRBV6-2 or TRBV6-3 to TRBJ1-3, with D hard to call. This CDR3 contains 15 residues. From germline, CDR1 is MNHEY and CDR2 SVGEGT. Trimming shortened V by 6 bases and J by 4 bases, and 16 bases separated the two germline ends. CDR3 sequence: CASSEHSQTGNTIYF. The DNA of the CDR3 is TGTGCCAGCAGCGAACACAGCCAGACCGGAAACACCATATATTTT.

The count of this clone is one. The J gene is TRBJ2-7, the V gene TRBV6-2 or TRBV6-3; the D gene is possibly TRBD1 (6 bases). Looked up from germline, CDR1 is MNHEY and CDR2 is SVGEGT. Trimming cost V 4 bases and J 5 bases, with 24 bases left between them. This CDR3 contains 17 residues. CDR3 DNA: TGTGCCAGCAGTTTCAACCCCTACCTAGGGGGAAGGGACGAGCAGTACTTC. The encoded protein is CASSFNPYLGGRDEQYF.

The chain links TRBV5-1 to TRBJ2-3; 13 positions agree with TRBD2. The CDR3 runs to 20 residues. The ends lost 4 bases at V and 3 bases at J; junction bases unmatched: 17. Germline V gene data show CDR1 as SGHRS and CDR2 as YFSETQ. CDR3 residues: CASSPYRSTSGRARTDTQYF. In DNA form, the CDR3 reads TGCGCCAGCAGCCCCTACAGATCTACTAGCGGGAGGGCCCGGACAGATACGCAGTATTTT.

CDR3 nucleotide sequence: TGTGCCAGCAGTTCCCAAAAGCGGGGGAGACGCCAAGAGACCCAGTACTTC. Its translation is CASSSQKRGRRQETQYF. The rearrangement joins TRBV6-2 or TRBV6-3 to TRBJ2-5; TRBD2 agrees at 8 bases. The junction had 11 bases not matched to a gene; V was cut back by 4 bases and J by 1 base. Germline CDR1 is MNHEY and CDR2 is SVGEGT. The CDR3 runs to 17 residues.

The chain is built from TRBV28 and TRBJ1-1, with a tentative D call TRBD1 (5 bases). The CDR3 has 16 amino acids. V was shortened by 3 bases and J by 2 bases, with 16 bases between the two germline ends. Per germline, CDR1 MDHEN and CDR2 SYDVKM. This CDR3 reads CASSFLLGGSNTEAFF. The CDR3 DNA reads TGTGCCAGCAGTTTCTTGCTGGGGGGTTCCAACACTGAAGCTTTCTTT. Combining the CDR3 with reference TRBV28 and TRBJ1-1 gives the whole variable domain DVKVTQSSRYLVKRTGEKVFLECVQDMDHENMFWYRQDPGLGLRLIYFSYDVKMKEKGDIPEGYSVSREKKERFSLILESASTNQTSMYLCASSFLLGGSNTEAFFGQGTRLTVV.

V usage is TRBV9 and J usage is TRBJ2-3; D gene unclear. The CDR3 loop spans 13 amino acids. Trimming stripped 2 bases from V and 2 bases from J, with 6 bases between. CDR1 is SGDLS, CDR2 YYNGEE, per germline. The CDR3 DNA follows: TGTGCCAGCAGCGTCCAAAACACAGATACGCAGTATTTT. Translation gives CASSVQNTDTQYF.

J is TRBJ2-2 and V is TRBV19, with D maybe TRBD2 (5 bases). Trimming took off 1 base at V and 0 bases at J, with 15 bases between the two ends. CDR3 length: 18 amino acids. From germline, CDR1 is LNHDA and CDR2 SQIVND (reference sequence). CDR3 nucleotides: TGTGCCAGTAGTATAGCGGGAAGCCTCCGAGCGAACACCGGGGAGCTGTTTTTT. This encodes CASSIAGSLRANTGELFF.

The table lists this clone with a few counts. V usage is TRBV18 and J usage is TRBJ2-2, with D possibly being TRBD2 (5 bases). V lost 3 bases and J lost 5, with 13 bases in between. The germline gives CDR1 KGHSH, CDR2 LQKENI. CDR3 length: 15 residues. The CDR3 loop is CASSPALRDTGELFF. Here the CDR3 DNA reads TGTGCCAGCTCACCCGCCTTGAGGGATACCGGGGAGCTGTTTTTT. The full variable domain, in which reference TRBV18 and TRBJ2-2 provide the parts outside the CDR3, is NAGVMQNPRHLVRRRGQEARLRCSPMKGHSHVYWYRQLPEEGLKFMVYLQKENIIDESGMPKERFSAEFPKEGPSILRIQQVVRGDSAAYFCASSPALRDTGELFFGEGSRLTVL.